A selection of T cell receptor beta chains follows, all from one sample in a study of CD4+ T cells in melanoma. Some clones are missing from TCRdb's copy, which holds only in-frame ones; the method was immunoSEQ multiplex PCR. This table holds roughly 120,000 clones, around 93% found once. The sample taken for sequencing was peripheral blood. The receptors here all came from a human donor with melanoma. The CDR3 runs from the conserved cysteine through the conserved F or W. A D gene is named only where the DNA matches it firmly.

v_call	j_call	cdr3_length	d_call	cdr3_aa
TRBV11-2	TRBJ2-7	15	-	CASSPSRGRGNEQYF
TRBV28	TRBJ2-3	18	TRBD2	CASSPGTSAFSSTDTQYF
TRBV7-9	TRBJ2-3	13	TRBD1	CAIPRGQADTQYF
TRBV18	TRBJ2-5	14	-	CASSPEDGQETQYF
TRBV15	TRBJ2-6	17	-	CATSRDRLGSGANVLTF
TRBV5-6	TRBJ2-1	19	TRBD2	CASSLVHLATSGRGNEQFF
TRBV7-2	TRBJ1-4	16	-	CASSLDPPGVGEKLFF
TRBV27	TRBJ2-2	14	-	CASRVHGGTGELFF
TRBV7-2	TRBJ2-7	14	-	CASSLRLETYEQYF
TRBV7-9	TRBJ2-5	14	-	CASSLGNLAETQYF
TRBV7-6	TRBJ2-1	16	TRBD2	CASSLRLAANYNEQFF
TRBV7-2	TRBJ1-4	12	-	CASSLMQGKLFF
TRBV7-3	TRBJ2-1	19	TRBD2	CASSLSGTSSVPKYNEQFF
TRBV7-2	TRBJ2-1	14	TRBD2	CAGGRGGNYNEQFF
TRBV7-2	TRBJ2-1	15	TRBD2	CASSLDGTSVNEQFF
TRBV4-3	TRBJ2-3	14	-	CASSPRLGTDTQYF
TRBV29-1	TRBJ2-5	12	-	CSVNRHEETQYF
TRBV19	TRBJ2-5	14	-	CASSTRDTQETQYF
TRBV5-6	TRBJ1-1	13	-	CASSLGPESEAFF
TRBV4-1	TRBJ2-5	17	-	CASSQDKREWGQETQYF
TRBV6-5	TRBJ1-6	16	-	CASSSQARLMGSPLHF
TRBV6-5	TRBJ2-7	14	TRBD2	CASSYRAGGHEQYF
TRBV4-3	TRBJ1-2	13	-	CASSQDRGDGYTF
TRBV19	TRBJ2-7	13	-	CASSRGIFYEQYF
TRBV7-9	TRBJ1-1	14	-	CASSPEGMDTEAFF
TRBV28	TRBJ1-5	14	-	CASSLFQDLQPQHF
TRBV5-1	TRBJ2-7	15	TRBD2	CASSFGTSASYEQYF
TRBV28	TRBJ1-1	15	-	CASSFLSPFNTEAFF
TRBV11-3	TRBJ2-7	14	TRBD1	CASSLTGGDYEQYF
TRBV14	TRBJ2-7	12	-	CASSQVRYEQYF
TRBV11-3	TRBJ2-1	15	-	CASSSPRQGGREQFF
TRBV19	TRBJ1-2	14	-	CASSILPGIYGYTF
TRBV7-2	TRBJ2-7	15	TRBD2	CASSYDGGRAREQYF
TRBV4-2	TRBJ1-1	17	TRBD1	CASSQGSTGILNTEAFF
TRBV30	TRBJ2-1	14	TRBD1	CAWRSRDRVNEQFF
TRBV6-1	TRBJ1-1	13	-	CASSAGAGTEAFF
TRBV4-2	TRBJ1-2	15	-	CASSQDGGFGYGYTF
TRBV4-2	TRBJ1-3	15	-	CASSPKQGQGNTIYF
TRBV7-2	TRBJ2-7	14	-	CASSRRQGWYEQYF
TRBV5-1	TRBJ1-2	12	-	CASSFKGEGYTF
TRBV7-2	TRBJ2-7	13	-	CASSLRVGNEQYF
TRBV7-8	TRBJ2-3	16	-	CASSGVGPWGADTQYF
TRBV7-2	TRBJ2-5	15	TRBD2	CASSATSGGVGTQYF
TRBV7-9	TRBJ1-1	14	-	CASSPVGDGRAAFF
TRBV7-2	TRBJ2-3	14	-	CASSLDGSGDTQYF
TRBV5-4	TRBJ2-7	14	-	CASSLSSADYEQYF
TRBV11-2	TRBJ2-1	14	-	CASSLRDLYNEQFF
TRBV9	TRBJ2-5	13	-	CASSVGRSETQYF
TRBV5-1	TRBJ2-1	15	TRBD2	CASSGTSGGPEEQFF
TRBV7-7	TRBJ2-1	15	-	CASSLNRGTGGEQFF
TRBV12-5	TRBJ2-2	19	TRBD2	CASGLFPGTSGGNTGELFF
TRBV9	TRBJ1-6	12	-	CASSTQGSPLHF
TRBV9	TRBJ2-1	15	-	CASSVGPTGAFEQFF